A selection of T cell receptor beta chains follows, all from one sample in a study of T cell responses to AZD1222 COVID-19 vaccine. The assay was immunoSEQ multiplex PCR, and TCRdb's table has in-frame clones only and misses some. Found here are 100,000 or so clones, 90% of them singletons; the top ten hold 1% to 1.5%. Here the sequenced sample was peripheral blood, taken on day 0 of AZD1222 vaccination. The receptor source for this set is an adult in good health. Both conserved end residues are part of each CDR3. A D gene is named only where the DNA matches it firmly. Clone size is stated in some rows and not others, as once, few, many or a class when expanded.

v_gene: TRBV12-3/TRBV12-4
abundance: once
d_gene: .
j_gene: TRBJ1-1
CDR3aa: CASSLRQDAEAFF
CDR3nt: TGTGCCAGCAGTTTACGGCAAGATGCTGAAGCTTTCTTT

v_gene: TRBV6-2/TRBV6-3
abundance: .
d_gene: TRBD2
j_gene: TRBJ2-3
CDR3aa: CASSSVRGGYTDTQYF
CDR3nt: TGTGCCAGCAGTTCTGTCCGGGGGGGCTACACAGATACGCAGTATTTT

v_gene: TRBV5-6
abundance: .
d_gene: .
j_gene: TRBJ1-6
CDR3aa: CASSLGWLSYNSPLHF
CDR3nt: TGTGCCAGCAGCTTGGGGTGGCTCTCCTATAATTCACCCCTCCACTTT

v_gene: TRBV7-6
abundance: .
d_gene: .
j_gene: TRBJ1-1
CDR3aa: CASSFQPSGTEAFF
CDR3nt: TGTGCCAGCAGCTTTCAGCCGTCGGGCACTGAAGCTTTCTTT

v_gene: TRBV28
abundance: .
d_gene: .
j_gene: TRBJ1-6
CDR3aa: CASSLVPGNLSPLHF
CDR3nt: TGTGCCAGCAGTTTAGTCCCGGGAAATCTATCACCCCTCCACTTT

v_gene: TRBV10-3
abundance: once
d_gene: .
j_gene: TRBJ2-5
CDR3aa: CAISEAGARQETQYF
CDR3nt: TGTGCCATCAGTGAAGCCGGGGCTAGGCAAGAGACCCAGTACTTC

v_gene: TRBV6-6
abundance: .
d_gene: TRBD1
j_gene: TRBJ1-2
CDR3aa: CASSPTGLGQGAPGYTF
CDR3nt: TGTGCCAGCAGTCCCACCGGGCTGGGACAGGGGGCGCCTGGCTACACCTTC

v_gene: TRBV5-1
abundance: few
d_gene: TRBD2
j_gene: TRBJ2-1
CDR3aa: CASSLSGTSGYNEQFF
CDR3nt: TGCGCCAGCAGCTTATCCGGGACTAGCGGCTACAATGAGCAGTTCTTC

v_gene: TRBV5-4
abundance: .
d_gene: TRBD1
j_gene: TRBJ1-2
CDR3aa: CASSPGGTDGYGYTF
CDR3nt: TGTGCCAGCAGCCCAGGGGGGACAGACGGTTATGGCTACACCTTC

v_gene: TRBV11-3
abundance: .
d_gene: .
j_gene: TRBJ1-2
CDR3aa: CASSLEPGTNYGYTF
CDR3nt: TGTGCCAGCAGCTTAGAACCGGGGACTAACTATGGCTACACCTTC

v_gene: TRBV7-6
abundance: .
d_gene: TRBD1
j_gene: TRBJ1-4
CDR3aa: CASSFLDRGKGEKLFF
CDR3nt: TGTGCCAGCAGCTTTTTGGACAGGGGGAAGGGTGAAAAACTGTTTTTT

v_gene: TRBV5-1
abundance: once
d_gene: .
j_gene: TRBJ1-2
CDR3aa: CASSLSGREFSTF
CDR3nt: TGCGCCAGCAGCTTGTCCGGCAGGGAGTTCAGCACCTTC

v_gene: TRBV19
abundance: .
d_gene: TRBD1
j_gene: TRBJ1-5
CDR3aa: CASSDQRTGINQPQHF
CDR3nt: TGTGCCAGTAGTGACCAACGGACAGGGATCAATCAGCCCCAGCATTTT

v_gene: TRBV9
abundance: once
d_gene: .
j_gene: TRBJ1-4
CDR3aa: CASSKSGPNEKLFF
CDR3nt: TGTGCCAGCAGCAAAAGTGGACCGAATGAAAAACTGTTTTTT

v_gene: TRBV11-2
abundance: .
d_gene: .
j_gene: TRBJ1-2
CDR3aa: CASSLGGADYGYTF
CDR3nt: TGTGCCAGCAGCTTAGGAGGGGCGGACTATGGCTACACCTTC

v_gene: TRBV3-1/TRBV3-2
abundance: .
d_gene: TRBD1
j_gene: TRBJ2-2
CDR3aa: CASSQGQGALSGELFF
CDR3nt: TGTGCCAGCAGCCAGGGACAGGGGGCTTTGTCCGGGGAGCTGTTTTTT

v_gene: TRBV3-1/TRBV3-2
abundance: .
d_gene: .
j_gene: TRBJ1-1
CDR3aa: CASSQRRGVWPEAFF
CDR3nt: TGTGCCAGCAGCCAACGGCGGGGCGTTTGGCCTGAAGCTTTCTTT

v_gene: TRBV14
abundance: .
d_gene: TRBD2
j_gene: TRBJ2-5
CDR3aa: CASSTGTSFSQTQYF
CDR3nt: TGTGCCAGCAGTACCGGGACTAGCTTTTCTCAGACCCAGTACTTC

v_gene: TRBV5-4
abundance: .
d_gene: .
j_gene: TRBJ1-6
CDR3aa: CASSEDTGSPLHF
CDR3nt: TGTGCCAGCAGCGAGGACACAGGGTCACCCCTCCACTTT

v_gene: TRBV14
abundance: .
d_gene: TRBD1
j_gene: TRBJ2-1
CDR3aa: CASSQVGQGRGYNEQFF
CDR3nt: TGTGCCAGCAGCCAAGTTGGACAGGGAAGGGGCTACAATGAGCAGTTCTTC

v_gene: TRBV30
abundance: .
d_gene: .
j_gene: TRBJ1-4
CDR3aa: CAWSWRGNEKLFF
CDR3nt: TGTGCCTGGAGTTGGAGAGGGAACGAAAAACTGTTTTTT

v_gene: TRBV9
abundance: .
d_gene: .
j_gene: TRBJ2-2
CDR3aa: CASSVNRGLTNTGELFF
CDR3nt: TGTGCCAGCAGCGTGAATAGGGGCCTCACGAACACCGGGGAGCTGTTTTTT

v_gene: TRBV27
abundance: .
d_gene: TRBD1
j_gene: TRBJ1-1
CDR3aa: CASSRTGTANTEAFF
CDR3nt: TGTGCCAGCAGCCGAACTGGGACAGCGAACACTGAAGCTTTCTTT

v_gene: TRBV5-6
abundance: .
d_gene: .
j_gene: TRBJ2-5
CDR3aa: CASSPESEETQYF
CDR3nt: TGTGCCAGCAGCCCCGAGTCGGAAGAGACCCAGTACTTC

v_gene: TRBV18
abundance: .
d_gene: .
j_gene: TRBJ1-6
CDR3aa: CASSPSGGHSPLHF
CDR3nt: TGTGCCAGCTCACCATCTGGGGGTCACTCACCCCTCCACTTT

v_gene: TRBV30
abundance: few
d_gene: .
j_gene: TRBJ1-1
CDR3aa: CAWSLQTIAFF
CDR3nt: TGTGCCTGGAGTTTGCAGACAATAGCTTTCTTT

v_gene: TRBV2
abundance: once
d_gene: TRBD1
j_gene: TRBJ1-5
CDR3aa: CASRSDRGNQPQHF
CDR3nt: TGTGCCAGCAGATCGGACAGGGGAAATCAGCCCCAGCATTTT

v_gene: TRBV29-1
abundance: once
d_gene: TRBD1
j_gene: TRBJ1-5
CDR3aa: CSVSTGGAQPQHF
CDR3nt: TGCAGCGTTTCTACAGGGGGAGCTCAGCCCCAGCATTTT

v_gene: TRBV5-1
abundance: .
d_gene: .
j_gene: TRBJ1-2
CDR3aa: CASSPDSFNYGYTF
CDR3nt: TGCGCCAGCAGCCCGGACAGCTTCAACTATGGCTACACCTTC

v_gene: TRBV2
abundance: .
d_gene: TRBD1
j_gene: TRBJ1-5
CDR3aa: CAGGDSSNQPQHF
CDR3nt: TGTGCCGGTGGGGACAGTAGCAATCAGCCCCAGCATTTT

v_gene: TRBV28
abundance: .
d_gene: .
j_gene: TRBJ2-7
CDR3aa: CASSSFYSYEQYF
CDR3nt: TGTGCCAGCAGTTCCTTCTACTCCTACGAGCAGTACTTC

v_gene: TRBV2
abundance: .
d_gene: .
j_gene: TRBJ1-1
CDR3aa: CASSEAGGRGAFF
CDR3nt: TGTGCCAGCAGTGAAGCGGGGGGCCGGGGAGCTTTCTTT

v_gene: TRBV12-3/TRBV12-4
abundance: .
d_gene: .
j_gene: TRBJ2-3
CDR3aa: CASRFRGADTQYF
CDR3nt: TGTGCCAGCAGATTCAGGGGTGCAGATACGCAGTATTTT

v_gene: TRBV6-5
abundance: .
d_gene: .
j_gene: TRBJ1-2
CDR3aa: CASHPVPHYGYTF
CDR3nt: TGTGCCAGCCATCCCGTGCCCCACTATGGCTACACCTTC

v_gene: TRBV19
abundance: .
d_gene: TRBD1
j_gene: TRBJ1-4
CDR3aa: CASRDRATNEKLFF
CDR3nt: TGTGCCAGTAGAGACAGGGCTACTAATGAAAAACTGTTTTTT

v_gene: TRBV12-3/TRBV12-4
abundance: .
d_gene: .
j_gene: TRBJ2-5
CDR3aa: CASRRLPEETQYF
CDR3nt: TGTGCCAGCAGGCGACTACCCGAAGAGACCCAGTACTTC

v_gene: TRBV25-1
abundance: once
d_gene: .
j_gene: TRBJ1-4
CDR3aa: CASSETLLANEKLFF
CDR3nt: TGTGCCAGCAGTGAGACACTTCTGGCTAATGAAAAACTGTTTTTT

v_gene: TRBV11-1
abundance: .
d_gene: TRBD1
j_gene: TRBJ2-5
CDR3aa: CASRPTPGTEKETQYF
CDR3nt: TGTGCCAGCAGGCCTACTCCCGGGACAGAAAAAGAGACCCAGTACTTC

v_gene: TRBV7-2
abundance: once
d_gene: .
j_gene: TRBJ2-5
CDR3aa: CARGNPGQETQYF
CDR3nt: TGTGCCAGAGGCAACCCTGGGCAAGAGACCCAGTACTTC

v_gene: TRBV6-5
abundance: .
d_gene: .
j_gene: TRBJ1-2
CDR3aa: CASSYSGRSNYGYTF
CDR3nt: TGTGCCAGCAGTTATTCCGGCCGATCTAACTATGGCTACACCTTC

v_gene: TRBV19
abundance: .
d_gene: .
j_gene: TRBJ1-4
CDR3aa: CASSPYTATNEKLFF
CDR3nt: TGTGCCAGTAGCCCCTACACTGCAACTAATGAAAAACTGTTTTTT

v_gene: TRBV11-2
abundance: .
d_gene: TRBD1
j_gene: TRBJ2-4
CDR3aa: CASSPGQENIQYF
CDR3nt: TGTGCCAGCAGCCCGGGACAGGAAAACATTCAGTACTTC

v_gene: TRBV2
abundance: .
d_gene: .
j_gene: TRBJ1-1
CDR3aa: CASRGLGGGDTEAFF
CDR3nt: TGTGCCAGCAGGGGGCTTGGGGGAGGGGACACTGAAGCTTTCTTT

v_gene: TRBV11-3
abundance: .
d_gene: .
j_gene: TRBJ1-1
CDR3aa: CASSRSRDTEAFF
CDR3nt: TGTGCCAGCAGCCGATCGCGAGACACTGAAGCTTTCTTT

v_gene: TRBV19
abundance: .
d_gene: .
j_gene: TRBJ2-1
CDR3aa: CASSPSQQGDEQFF
CDR3nt: TGTGCCAGTAGTCCCTCTCAACAGGGAGATGAGCAGTTCTTC

v_gene: TRBV6-5
abundance: .
d_gene: .
j_gene: TRBJ2-7
CDR3aa: CASLRAGMSSYEQYF
CDR3nt: TGTGCCAGTCTTAGGGCAGGGATGAGCTCCTACGAGCAGTACTTC

v_gene: TRBV2
abundance: .
d_gene: .
j_gene: TRBJ1-1
CDR3aa: CATRQGFTNTEAFF
CDR3nt: TGTGCCACCCGGCAGGGGTTCACGAACACTGAAGCTTTCTTT

v_gene: TRBV10-3
abundance: .
d_gene: TRBD2
j_gene: TRBJ2-2
CDR3aa: CAIRVSGGNTGELFF
CDR3nt: TGTGCCATCAGAGTCAGCGGGGGGAACACCGGGGAGCTGTTTTTT

v_gene: TRBV27
abundance: .
d_gene: TRBD2
j_gene: TRBJ2-3
CDR3aa: CASSPGAGGQDTQYF
CDR3nt: TGTGCCAGCAGTCCAGGTGCGGGGGGCCAAGATACGCAGTATTTT

v_gene: TRBV27
abundance: .
d_gene: .
j_gene: TRBJ1-5
CDR3aa: CASSTTKTSNQPQHF
CDR3nt: TGTGCCAGCAGCACGACCAAAACTAGCAATCAGCCCCAGCATTTT

v_gene: TRBV7-9
abundance: .
d_gene: TRBD1
j_gene: TRBJ2-7
CDR3aa: CASSPRPTGGGYEQYF
CDR3nt: TGTGCCAGCAGCCCTAGGCCGACAGGGGGCGGGTACGAGCAGTACTTC

v_gene: TRBV21-1
abundance: .
d_gene: .
j_gene: TRBJ1-4
CDR3aa: CASKSGGLFF
CDR3nt: TGTGCCAGCAAGTCAGGGGGACTGTTTTTT